This paragraph covers one TCR beta chain sequence. The CDR3 covers 18 residues. V lost 5 bases, J lost 4 bases, and 12 bases stayed unmatched. Germline CDR1 and CDR2: SGHTA and FQGTGA. These data originate in a study of blood T cell repertoires in COVID-19. Study at large: COVID-19 samples collected from the United States, Italy and Spain covered acute and convalescent phases. The analysed material was cDNA or gDNA that came from T cells, B-cell-depleted T cells, or PBMCs.

Original analysis: For nucleated cells, counts were estimated from reference gene primer amplification. Libraries were prepared by immunoSEQ multiplex PCR; TCRdb keeps only in-frame clonotypes and omits some of them. V and J calls and clone size are given by that table; D and trimming were obtained from the DNA. The table shows around 150,000 clones, with roughly four fifths occurring only once. Sequences were obtained from peripheral blood. This clonotype was obtained from a woman aged 60 to 75 with acute or convalescent COVID-19. The V call is TRBV7-3, the J call TRBJ2-6; 9 bases fit TRBD2. The CDR3 bases are TGTGCCAGCAGCCCGGGGGGAGCGGGAGGTCGAGGGGCCAACGTCCTGACTTTC. As protein: CASSPGGAGGRGANVLTF.